This record covers a single T cell receptor (beta chain). It lacks a known antigen. Base qualities are missing; no much larger clone stands one base away. This sample was included in a study of Tregs in tolerant kidney transplant recipients (dated by TCRdb to the late 2010s). About the full investigation: TCRbeta sequencing was used in the study to identify donor-specific regulatory T cells before combined kidney and bone marrow transplantation, and the identified cells were then tracked after transplant.

The junction carries 10 bases between V and J, which are trimmed by 5 bases and 2 bases respectively. Looking up the germline V gene (reference sequence) yields CDR1 LNHNV and CDR2 YYDKDF. The CDR3 has 13 amino acids, counting the end cysteine and phenylalanine. The sequence is cut down to CDR3 DNA, 39 bases in frame from base 1. Study-level results and caveats: In tolerant patients, the expansion of donor-specific Tregs was greater than global Treg expansion, suggesting that the expansion was antigen-driven rather than nonspecific. Because the study included only a small number of patients, the results must be confirmed in larger populations and under other immunosuppression protocols. Biological reproducibility was not directly assessed, although technical replication error appeared to be minimal. Expanding Tregs with activated donor B cells appeared to identify the most biologically relevant and donor-specific TCRbeta repertoire. For some patients, the PCR primers changed as time went on, which meant samples from those patients could not be compared with one another at the nucleotide level.

What the time point label conveys for this sample: 6 months after combined kidney and bone marrow transplant. Related donors were used in the transplants with nonmyeloablative bone marrow transplantation, and mixed chimerism was transient in the human trials. Unstimulated Tregs (CD4+CD25+CD127-), CD4+ non-Tregs (CD4+CD25-), CD4 and CD8 cells were FACS-sorted from thawed PBMCs. A few combined kidney and bone marrow transplant recipients from the ITN036ST trial were included as patients, and samples were available only from these trial subjects. Healthy control blood was processed by Ficoll density gradient to PBMCs and cryopreserved; patient PBMCs were collected before and after transplant. Genomic DNA was extracted from sorted cells with the QIAGEN DNeasy Blood and Tissue Kit for TCRbeta CDR3 sequencing. High-throughput TCRbeta CDR3 sequencing, including PCR amplification with bias correction and internal controls, was performed commercially through immunoSEQ. Concerning the study's data processing: Unique productive TCRbeta sequences were defined by CDR3 nucleotide sequence where primers matched, and otherwise by CDR3 amino acid sequence together with Vbeta and Jbeta genes. To correct sorting error, sequences shared between sorted populations at a frequency ratio of 2:1 or less were removed; the rest were assigned to the higher population. A sequence was defined as donor-reactive if the sequence was expanded at least 5-fold in CFSE-low cells compared with unstimulated cells and had a frequency of at least 0.01% in CFSE-low cells. Repertoire divergence was quantified by Jensen-Shannon divergence calculated from the top 100 TCRbeta sequences ranked by frequency. For samples with multiple sequencing runs, sorting error was corrected separately for each run before the runs were pooled. TCRdb mirrors the immuneACCESS table, restricted to in-frame sequences. Some clones are absent from its copies; in checked studies, under half trace to an unresolved V gene, and the reason for the others is unknown. The DNA gave D and trimming, while V, J and clone size come from that table. The sample yields 20,000 to 25,000 clones; 81% were counted once. The ten largest clones add up to more than 20% of the sample.

The chain links TRBV15 with TRBJ2-7; 6 matching bases give a weak D call of TRBD1. The origin of this receptor is a human patient who received a combined kidney and bone marrow transplant. After a transplant, not all T cells may be the patient's own; some may come from the graft donor. The sample was CD8+ T cells from blood (PBMCs), taken 6 months after the transplant. The CDR3 region has the sequence CATSPDSPYEQYF. DNA sequence: TGTGCCACCAGCCCGGACAGCCCCTACGAGCAGTACTTC. Extended through the reference TRBV15 and TRBJ2-7 proteins, this CDR3 yields the full variable domain: DAMVIQNPRYQVTQFGKPVTLSCSQTLNHNVMYWYQQKSSQAPKLLFHYYDKDFNNEADTPDNFQSRRPNTSFCFLDIRSPGLGDTAMYLCATSPDSPYEQYFGPGTRLTVT.